These 12 T cell receptor beta chains were sequenced from one sample in a study of vaccination and CD4 T cells after COVID-19. TCRdb itself ran the PCR reads through MiXCR, one entry per CDR3 protein. The data hold 15,000 to 20,000 distinct CDR3 sequences, with roughly 64% observed a single time. The sequencing used CD4+ T cells from blood, collected after SARS-CoV-2 vaccination. These receptor sequences come from a human donor who had recovered from COVID-19.

The chain carries TRBV19 and TRBJ1-2; D possibly corresponds to TRBD1 (5 bases). This CDR3 spans 15 amino acids. Germline CDR1 and CDR2: LNHDA and SQIVND (reference sequence). Trimming shortened V by 4 bases and J by 0 bases, and 12 bases separated the two germline ends. The CDR3 nucleotides are TGTGCCAGTAGTACCGGGGGACCTACTAACTATGGCTACACCTTC. It specifies CASSTGGPTNYGYTF. Complete variable domain (other parts from reference TRBV19 and TRBJ1-2): DGGITQSPKYLFRKEGQNVTLSCEQNLNHDAMYWYRQDPGQGLRLIYYSQIVNDFQKGDIAEGYSVSREKKESFPLTVTSAQKNPTAFYLCASSTGGPTNYGYTFGSGTRLTVV.

The chain is built from TRBV20-1 and TRBJ2-1; D uncertain. Germline-derived CDR1 and CDR2 are DFQATT and SNEGSKA (reference sequence). This CDR3 spans 14 amino acids. V was shortened by 2 bases and J by 0 bases, with 8 bases between the two germline ends. DNA of the CDR3: TGCAGTGCTAGATCTCTGAGCTCCTACAATGAGCAGTTCTTC. It specifies CSARSLSSYNEQFF.

The genes are TRBV6-1 and TRBJ2-3; D possibly matches TRBD1 or TRBD2 (6 bases each). CDR3 length: 16 amino acids. Trimming cost V 5 bases and J 3 bases, with 18 bases left between them. Germline V CDR1 and CDR2: MNHNS, SASEGT. The CDR3 reads CASSRGHSTKTDTQYF. The CDR3 DNA sequence: TGTGCCAGCAGTCGGGGGCATAGTACCAAAACAGATACGCAGTATTTT.

This chain links TRBV7-9 with TRBJ2-1; D possibly corresponds to TRBD1 (7 bases). Germline loops: CDR1 SEHNR, CDR2 FQNEAQ (reference sequence). The CDR3 loop spans 15 amino acids. The V end was cut by 5 bases, the J end by 7 bases, with 18 bases between. The CDR3 protein is CASSRYPTGRNEQFF. The CDR3 DNA is TGTGCCAGCAGCCGATACCCGACAGGGAGGAATGAGCAGTTCTTC.

The V call is TRBV4-1, the J call TRBJ2-3; 11 nucleotides match TRBD1. Germline lookup yields CDR1 MGHRA and CDR2 YSYEKL. The V gene end was trimmed by 1 base and the J gene end by 5 bases; junction bases not matched to a gene: 11. This CDR3 contains 18 residues. CDR3 DNA sequence: TGCGCCAGCAGCCAAGGTGGACAGGGGGCCGTCTTGCAAGATACGCAGTATTTT. Its translation is CASSQGGQGAVLQDTQYF.

The V gene is TRBV2, the J gene TRBJ2-3; TRBD2 agrees at 8 bases. This CDR3 region has 17 residues. V gave up 6 bases and J gave up 2 bases; unmatched junction bases: 13. Germline V CDR1 and CDR2: SNHLY, FYNNEI. Written as DNA, the CDR3 is TGTGCCAGCAGCGATACATCTAGCGGGTTTAACACAGATACGCAGTATTTT. Translation gives CASSDTSSGFNTDTQYF.

V usage is TRBV19 and J usage is TRBJ1-2, with a tentative D call TRBD1 (6 bases). The CDR3 spans 12 residues. The V gene's germline CDR1 is LNHDA and CDR2 SQIVND (reference sequence). V lost 6 bases and J 4 bases, leaving 9 bases between the germline ends. The CDR3 spells CASRDRSYGYTF. The CDR3, as DNA: TGTGCCAGTAGGGACAGAAGCTATGGCTACACCTTC.

This clonotype came up a few times. The V call is TRBV6-1, the J call TRBJ1-1; no clear D gene. V lost 4 bases, J lost 3 bases, and 12 bases lay in between. This CDR3 spans 14 amino acids. The germline V gene has CDR1 MNHNS and CDR2 SASEGT. The CDR3 DNA reads as TGTGCCAGCAGTGGCCACCGGGCCTACACTGAAGCTTTCTTT. Its protein is CASSGHRAYTEAFF.

The chain links TRBV2 to TRBJ2-1; 7 bases are shared with TRBD2. V trimming: 10 bases; J trimming: 5 bases; junction bases outside the gene matches: 11. CDR1 and CDR2 from the germline V gene are SNHLY and FYNNEI. The CDR3 has 14 amino acids. The CDR3, as DNA: TGTGCCATAGGGGACTATCCGGAAAACAATGAGCAGTTCTTC. As protein: CAIGDYPENNEQFF. Combining the CDR3 with reference TRBV2 and TRBJ2-1 gives the whole variable domain EPEVTQTPSHQVTQMGQEVILRCVPISNHLYFYWYRQILGQKVEFLVSFYNNEISEKSEIFDDQFSVERPDGSNFTLKIRSTKLEDSAMYFCAIGDYPENNEQFFGPGTRLTVL.

The CDR3 DNA follows: TGTGCCAGCTGGGACTATAGTTATGGCTACACCTTC. It translates to CASWDYSYGYTF. The genes are TRBV28 and TRBJ1-2; possible D gene TRBD1, 5 bases. V was pared by 8 bases and J by 5 bases, with 12 bases between. Germline V lookup: CDR1 MDHEN, CDR2 SYDVKM. This CDR3 is built from 12 residues.

The chain couples TRBV20-1 to TRBJ2-1; TRBD2 matches at 7 bases. Germline CDR1 DFQATT, CDR2 SNEGSKA (reference sequence). CDR3 size: 13 residues. Trimming cost V 6 bases and J 4 bases; bases outside gene matches: 6. CDR3 residues: CSAPGLGYNEQFF. As DNA, the CDR3 is TGCAGTGCCCCCGGACTAGGGTACAATGAGCAGTTCTTC.

In its sample, this clonotype was seen a few times. The V call is TRBV20-1, the J call TRBJ2-7; TRBD2 aligns across 9 bases. Germline V gene data show CDR1 as DFQATT and CDR2 as SNEGSKA (reference sequence). The CDR3 runs to 17 residues. The trim removed 1 base at V and 6 bases at J, leaving 16 bases unmatched. This CDR3 reads CSARVGLAGLDVSEQYF. CDR3 bases: TGCAGTGCTAGAGTGGGACTAGCAGGGCTTGATGTATCCGAGCAGTACTTC.